This T cell receptor (beta chain) was captured by sequencing in a study of cytomegalovirus exposure and HLA in healthy donors. Repertoires were generated with immunoSEQ multiplex PCR, while TCRdb's copy carries only in-frame clones and drops some. Among under 200,000 clones, 91% were seen once, and the ten largest hold 3% to 3.5%. Germline CDR1 reads SGHAT; CDR2 reads FQNNGV. The length of the CDR3 is 16 residues. V trimming: 0 bases; J trimming: 5 bases; junction bases outside the gene matches: 6. The gene calls are TRBV11-2 and TRBJ2-1; 8 bases line up with TRBD1. The receptor's source is a woman aged 18-30 years in good health and CMV-seropositive. What was sequenced was PBMCs. CDR3 sequence: CASSLDPRGPDNEQFF. DNA for the CDR3: TGTGCCAGCAGCTTAGATCCCAGGGGGCCAGACAATGAGCAGTTCTTC.